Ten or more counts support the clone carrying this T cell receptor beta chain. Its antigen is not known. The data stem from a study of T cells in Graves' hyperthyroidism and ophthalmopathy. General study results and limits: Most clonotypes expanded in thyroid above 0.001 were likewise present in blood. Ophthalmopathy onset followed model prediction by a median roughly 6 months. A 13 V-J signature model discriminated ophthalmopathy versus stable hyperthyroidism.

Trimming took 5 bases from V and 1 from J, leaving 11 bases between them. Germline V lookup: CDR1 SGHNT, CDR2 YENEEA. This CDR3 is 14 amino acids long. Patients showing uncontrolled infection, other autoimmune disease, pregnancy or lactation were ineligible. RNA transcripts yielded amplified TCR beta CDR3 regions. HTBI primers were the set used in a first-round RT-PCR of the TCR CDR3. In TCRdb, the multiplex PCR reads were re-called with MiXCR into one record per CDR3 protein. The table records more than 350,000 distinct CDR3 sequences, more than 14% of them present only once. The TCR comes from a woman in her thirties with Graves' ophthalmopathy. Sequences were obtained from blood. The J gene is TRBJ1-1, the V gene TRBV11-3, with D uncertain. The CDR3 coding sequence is TGTGCCAGCAGCAACCGAGGAGGGAACACTGAAGCTTTCTTT. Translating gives CASSNRGGNTEAFF.